These 9 T cell receptor beta chains were all obtained from the same sample, sequenced in a study of PD-L1 blockade in urothelial cancer. Data came from immunoSEQ multiplex PCR; TCRdb stores just in-frame clones and leaves some out. The repertoire consists of about 76,000 clones, with 90% occurring once and the leading ten covering 3.5% to 5%. Time point reported: pretreatment peripheral blood. Sample: PBMCs, taken around atezolizumab (anti-PD-L1) treatment. Every receptor here comes from a man between 65 and 85 years old with urothelial cancer.

This clone was seen only a few times. The V and J genes are TRBV6-1 and TRBJ1-1; 7 nucleotides align to TRBD1. The CDR3 consists of 14 residues. CDR1 MNHNS and CDR2 SASEGT come from the germline V gene. With 5 bases clipped from V and 0 bases from J, the junction kept 3 bases outside the gene matches. The CDR3, as DNA: TGTGCCAGCAGTTTGGACAGGCTGAACACTGAAGCTTTCTTT. It encodes CASSLDRLNTEAFF.

CDR3 DNA sequence: TGTGCCAGCAGCTCGGGTCCTGCGGCAGATACGCAGTATTTT. Translated, it gives CASSSGPAADTQYF. This chain uses TRBV5-5 with TRBJ2-3; D not resolved. This CDR3 is 14 amino acids long. CDR1 is SGHKS, CDR2 YYEKEE, per germline (reference sequence). The V and J ends lost 3 bases and 4 bases respectively, with 12 bases between them.

Only one count was recorded for this clone. The J gene is TRBJ1-3, the V gene TRBV2, with D unresolved. CDR1 SNHLY and CDR2 FYNNEI come from the germline V gene. The CDR3 consists of 16 residues. V dropped 0 bases and J dropped 3 bases, with 12 bases sitting between them. CDR3 nucleotides: TGTGCCAGCAGTGAAGCGGCGGCCCGTATTGGAAACACCATATATTTT. Protein sequence: CASSEAAARIGNTIYF.

The chain couples TRBV5-1 to TRBJ2-5; 15 nucleotides align to TRBD2. The germline CDR1 and CDR2 sequences are SGHRS and YFSETQ. Trimming cost V 4 bases and J 5 bases; bases outside gene matches: 9. The CDR3 length is 17 residues. The CDR3 region is CASSPGTSGRNSETQYF. Written as DNA, the CDR3 is TGCGCCAGCAGCCCCGGGACTAGCGGGAGGAATTCTGAGACCCAGTACTTC.

This rearrangement joins TRBV6-1 to TRBJ2-2; 8 bases agree with TRBD1. The CDR3 contains 15 residues. Unmatched junction bases numbered 4, after V lost 6 bases and J lost 1 base. From germline, CDR1 is MNHNS and CDR2 SASEGT. The CDR3, as DNA: TGTGCCAGCAGCTCCGGGACAGGGAACACCGGGGAGCTGTTTTTT. It encodes CASSSGTGNTGELFF.

This chain uses TRBV10-3 with TRBJ2-2; 9 positions agree with TRBD2. This CDR3 contains 16 residues. Germline loops: CDR1 ENHRY, CDR2 SYGVKD. The J segment lost 6 bases and the V segment lost 0 bases, leaving 5 bases of the junction unmatched. CDR3: CAISESLAGASGELFF. As DNA, the CDR3 is TGTGCCATCAGTGAGTCTTTAGCGGGAGCTTCCGGGGAGCTGTTTTTT.

V and J are TRBV7-8 and TRBJ2-1; 7 bases line up with TRBD2. The CDR3 sequence is 17 residues long. Germline CDR1 is SGHVS and CDR2 is FQNEAQ. V trimming: 1 base; J trimming: 7 bases; junction bases outside the gene matches: 13. This chain's CDR3 is CASSLESGVIRGNEQFF. In DNA, the CDR3 is TGTGCCAGCAGCTTAGAGAGCGGGGTTATTAGGGGAAATGAGCAGTTCTTC.

This sequence joins TRBV5-1 and TRBJ2-3; 10 positions agree with TRBD2. This CDR3 is 16 amino acids long. Germline V CDR1 and CDR2: SGHRS, YFSETQ. J was trimmed by 2 bases and V by 4 bases; bases with no gene match: 7. CDR3 nucleotides: TGCGCCAGCAGCGGCGGGGGACTAGCGCCCACAGATACGCAGTATTTT. It specifies CASSGGGLAPTDTQYF.

The CDR3 is CASSTPWGREGRVNEQFF. DNA of the CDR3: TGTGCCAGTAGTACGCCGTGGGGGCGGGAGGGCCGTGTCAATGAGCAGTTCTTC. The V gene is TRBV19, the J gene TRBJ2-1; 9 bases match TRBD2. The germline V gene encodes CDR1 LNHDA and CDR2 SQIVND (reference sequence). The V and J ends lost 4 bases and 6 bases, in that order; junction bases with no gene match: 16. CDR3 size: 18 residues.